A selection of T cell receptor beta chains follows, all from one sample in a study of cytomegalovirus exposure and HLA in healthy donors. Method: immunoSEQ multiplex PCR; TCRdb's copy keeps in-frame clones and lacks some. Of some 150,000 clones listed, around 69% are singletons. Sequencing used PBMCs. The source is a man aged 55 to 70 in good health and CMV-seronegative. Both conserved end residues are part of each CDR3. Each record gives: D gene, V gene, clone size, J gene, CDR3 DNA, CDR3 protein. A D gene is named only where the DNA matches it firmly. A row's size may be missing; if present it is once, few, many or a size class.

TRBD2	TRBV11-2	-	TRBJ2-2	TGTGCCAGCACCCTTACTAGCGGGAGGGCTGTCACCGGGGAGCTGTTTTTT	CASTLTSGRAVTGELFF
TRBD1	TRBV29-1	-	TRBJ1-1	TGCAGCGTTGAAGGTCCGGCAGGGGGCACTGAAGCTTTCTTT	CSVEGPAGGTEAFF
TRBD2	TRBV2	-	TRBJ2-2	TGTGCCAGCAGTCGACTAGCGGGACTGAACTCCGGGGAGCTGTTTTTT	CASSRLAGLNSGELFF
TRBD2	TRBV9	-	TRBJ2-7	TGTGCCAGCAGCGCCCTGACTAGCGGGAGTTACGAGCAGTACTTC	CASSALTSGSYEQYF
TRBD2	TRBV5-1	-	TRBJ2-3	TGCGCCAGCAGCTGGAGCGGGGGGGGAGGCACAGATACGCAGTATTTT	CASSWSGGGGTDTQYF
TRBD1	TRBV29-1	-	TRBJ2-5	TGCAGCGCACTCGGACAGGGGAGCCAAGAGACCCAGTACTTC	CSALGQGSQETQYF
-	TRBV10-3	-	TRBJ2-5	TGTGCCATCAGTGAGTCGAACGCAGGGCTAGAGCAGTACTTC	CAISESNAGLEQYF
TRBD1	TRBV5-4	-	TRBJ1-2	TGTGCCAGCAGCTTGTTGACAGGGCATTTGTGGGGCTACACCTTC	CASSLLTGHLWGYTF
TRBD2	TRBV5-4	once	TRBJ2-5	TGTGCCAGCAGCTTGGGCGGGAGCGGTGAGACCCAGTACTTC	CASSLGGSGETQYF
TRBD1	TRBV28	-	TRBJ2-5	TGTGCCAGCAGTCCAGGACAGGTTCTAGAGACCCAGTACTTC	CASSPGQVLETQYF
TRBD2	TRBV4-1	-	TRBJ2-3	TGCGCCAGCACCGGGACTAGCGGTGCTAGCACAGATACGCAGTATTTT	CASTGTSGASTDTQYF
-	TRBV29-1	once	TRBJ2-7	TGCAGCGTTGAAGGCAGCTACGAGCAGTACTTC	CSVEGSYEQYF
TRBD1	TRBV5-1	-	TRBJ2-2	TGCGCCAGCAGCGAGGACAGGGTCGGCACCGGGGAGCTGTTTTTT	CASSEDRVGTGELFF
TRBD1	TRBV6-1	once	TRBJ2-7	TGTGCCATAGTACAGGGGGCTAATTACGAGCAGTACTTC	CAIVQGANYEQYF
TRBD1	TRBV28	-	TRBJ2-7	TGTGCCAGCAGTGCGACAGGGGCCCACTACGAGCAGTACTTC	CASSATGAHYEQYF
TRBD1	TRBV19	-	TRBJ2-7	TGTGCCAGTAGTATGGTGGAGGACAGGGTCTCCTACGAGCAGTACTTC	CASSMVEDRVSYEQYF
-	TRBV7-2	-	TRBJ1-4	TGTGCCAGCAGCTTAGCACTTCAGGCAACTAATGAAAAACTGTTTTTT	CASSLALQATNEKLFF